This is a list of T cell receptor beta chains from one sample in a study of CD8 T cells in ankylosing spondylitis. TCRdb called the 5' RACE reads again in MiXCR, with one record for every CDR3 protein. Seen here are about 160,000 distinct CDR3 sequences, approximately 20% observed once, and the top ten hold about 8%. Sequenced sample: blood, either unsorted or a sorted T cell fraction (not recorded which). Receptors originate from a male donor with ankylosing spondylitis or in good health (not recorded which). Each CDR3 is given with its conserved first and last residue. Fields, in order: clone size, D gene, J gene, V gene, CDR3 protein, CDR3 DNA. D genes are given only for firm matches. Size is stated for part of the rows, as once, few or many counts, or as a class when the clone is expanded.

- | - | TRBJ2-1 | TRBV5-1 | CASSLVFETYNEQFF | TGCGCCAGCAGCTTGGTGTTCGAGACCTACAATGAGCAGTTCTTC
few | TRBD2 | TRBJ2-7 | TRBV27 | CASRSTGTSGSLYEQYF | TGTGCCAGCAGATCAACCGGGACTAGCGGGAGTCTCTACGAGCAGTACTTC
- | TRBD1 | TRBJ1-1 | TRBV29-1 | CSVVGQGDTEAFF | TGCAGCGTTGTAGGTCAGGGGGACACTGAAGCTTTCTTT
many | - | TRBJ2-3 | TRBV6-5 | CASSSLGLTDTQYF | TGTGCCAGCAGTTCCCTCGGGCTCACAGATACGCAGTATTTT
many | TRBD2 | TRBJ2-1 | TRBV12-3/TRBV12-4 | CASSLASGLAGGEQFF | TGTGCCAGCAGTTTAGCGTCTGGACTAGCGGGAGGAGAGCAGTTCTTC
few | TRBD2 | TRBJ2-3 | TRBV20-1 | CSAPPGGSATDTQYF | TGCAGTGCTCCCCCGGGGGGGAGCGCCACAGATACGCAGTATTTT
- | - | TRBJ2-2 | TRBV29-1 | CSVVLRGGTGELFF | TGCAGCGTTGTACTGAGGGGTGGCACCGGGGAGCTGTTTTTT
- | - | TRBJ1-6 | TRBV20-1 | CSARDGGSTHNSPLHF | TGCAGTGCTAGAGATGGGGGGAGCACTCATAATTCACCCCTCCACTTT
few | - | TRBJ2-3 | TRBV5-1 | CASSTGMGRDTQYF | TGCGCCAGCTCAACAGGGATGGGGCGGGATACGCAGTATTTT
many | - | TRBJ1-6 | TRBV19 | CASSIGQDNSPLHF | TGTGCCAGTAGTATAGGACAGGATAATTCACCCCTCCACTTT
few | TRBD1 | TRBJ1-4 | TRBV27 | CASSFKSWDRAGEKLFF | TGTGCCAGCAGTTTTAAGTCTTGGGACAGAGCAGGTGAAAAACTGTTTTTT
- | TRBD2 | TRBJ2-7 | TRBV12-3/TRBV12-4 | CASNSRSSGPLLTTHEQYF | TGTGCCAGCAACAGTCGTTCTAGCGGTCCCCTCCTTACGACCCACGAGCAGTACTTC
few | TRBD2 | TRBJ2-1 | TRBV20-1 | CSANPGLAGGYDEQFF | TGCAGTGCAAACCCCGGACTAGCGGGAGGGTACGATGAGCAGTTCTTC
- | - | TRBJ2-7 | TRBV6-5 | CASSYSVPLSYEQYF | TGTGCCAGCAGTTACTCGGTACCACTTTCCTACGAGCAGTACTTC
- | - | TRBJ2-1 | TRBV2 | CASLQNSYNEQFF | TGTGCCAGCCTGCAGAACTCCTACAATGAGCAGTTCTTC
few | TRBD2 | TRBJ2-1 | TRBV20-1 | CSARDPSGSLYNEQFF | TGCAGTGCTAGAGACCCTAGCGGGAGTCTCTACAATGAGCAGTTCTTC
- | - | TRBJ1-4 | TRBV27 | CASSFGQGGGKLFF | TGTGCCAGCAGTTTTGGGCAGGGCGGGGGAAAACTGTTTTTT
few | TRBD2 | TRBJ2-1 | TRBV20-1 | CSARLAGVEYGRNEQFF | TGCAGTGCACGACTAGCGGGAGTAGAATACGGAAGAAATGAGCAGTTCTTC